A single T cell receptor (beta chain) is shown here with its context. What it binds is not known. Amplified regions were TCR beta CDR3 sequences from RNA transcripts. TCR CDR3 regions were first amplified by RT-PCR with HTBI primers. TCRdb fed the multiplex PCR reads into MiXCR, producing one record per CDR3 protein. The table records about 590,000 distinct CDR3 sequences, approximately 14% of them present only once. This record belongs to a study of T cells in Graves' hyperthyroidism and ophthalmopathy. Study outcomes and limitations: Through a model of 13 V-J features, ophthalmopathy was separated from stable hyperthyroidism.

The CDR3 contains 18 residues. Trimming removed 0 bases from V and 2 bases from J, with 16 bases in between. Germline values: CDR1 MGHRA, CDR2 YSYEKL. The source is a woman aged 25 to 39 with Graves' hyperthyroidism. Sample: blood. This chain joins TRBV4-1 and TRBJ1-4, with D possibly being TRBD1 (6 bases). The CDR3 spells CASSQDSTGWTTNEKLFF. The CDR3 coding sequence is TGCGCCAGCAGCCAAGATTCCACAGGGTGGACGACTAATGAAAAACTGTTTTTT.